This TCR beta chain derives from a study of blood T cell repertoires in COVID-19. Study context: The United States, Italy and Spain were the sources of the acute and convalescent COVID-19 samples. T cells, B-cell-depleted T cells, or PBMCs provided the cDNA or gDNA that served as material.

In germline, CDR1 is SGHRS, CDR2 YFSETQ. V lost 0 bases to trimming and J lost 8 bases, with 11 bases between them. This CDR3 is 14 amino acids long. In the study's own analysis: Reference gene primer amplification gave estimated nucleated cell counts. Clones were sequenced by immunoSEQ multiplex PCR, and TCRdb holds only the in-frame ones, with some missing. V and J calls plus clone size are reproduced from that table; the DNA served to infer D and trimming. The profile shows over 100,000 clones, approximately 83% of them singletons. The gene calls are TRBV5-1 and TRBJ1-4, with D possibly TRBD1 on 5 matching bases. Source material: peripheral blood. This TCR was sampled from a woman in her 70s with acute or convalescent COVID-19. As DNA, the CDR3 is TGCGCCAGCAGCTTGGGCGGGGGAGACGAAAAACTGTTTTTT. As protein: CASSLGGGDEKLFF.